These 10 T cell receptor beta chains originate from one sample sequenced in a study of T cell repertoires in cytomegalovirus infection (dated by TCRdb to between 2019 and 2020). The sequencer was an Illumina HiSeq 1500. Starting from the raw public reads, TCRdb applied fastp trimming at Q25, assembled clones with MiXCR and retained in-frame beta chains. Under each unique CDR3 protein, matching rows form one entry showing the most common genes and DNA. Across this sample there are 510,000 or so distinct CDR3 sequences, with about 25% seen only once. The ten top clones hold around 13% of the sample. The sample comprised PBMCs. Receptor source: a human donor in good health (CMV status not recorded). Some clones in this sample may be carry-over from other donors' samples.

The V call is TRBV6-5, the J call TRBJ2-7, with 7 bases that match TRBD2. Trimming at V came to 2 bases and at J to 5 bases, leaving 6 bases not matched to a gene. Germline V gene sequence: CDR1 MNHEY, CDR2 SVGAGI. The CDR3 is made up of 14 amino acids. The CDR3 sequence: CASSYGGSFNEQYF. For the CDR3, the DNA is TGTGCCAGCAGTTACGGCGGGAGTTTCAACGAGCAGTACTTC.

V is TRBV15 and J is TRBJ2-2; D unresolved. Trimming left V 9 bases short and J 4 bases short, with 12 bases between. The CDR3 sequence is 13 residues long. Looked up from germline, CDR1 is LNHNV and CDR2 is YYDKDF (reference sequence). CDR3 sequence (DNA): TGTGCCACTAGACGCTTTAGCACCGGGGAGCTGTTTTTT. Protein: CATRRFSTGELFF.

Many counts were recorded for this clonotype. The J gene is TRBJ2-7, the V gene TRBV12-3 or TRBV12-4, with 11 positions matching TRBD2. There are 14 residues in the CDR3. J gave up 3 bases and V 5 bases, and 3 bases lay outside the gene matches. The CDR3 reads CASSTSGRVYEQYF. The DNA of the CDR3 is TGTGCCAGCAGTACTAGCGGGAGAGTCTACGAGCAGTACTTC.

This clonotype was counted at least ten times. The chain combines TRBV7-2 with TRBJ2-3, with 14 positions matching TRBD2. The CDR3 has 18 amino acids. Unmatched junction bases numbered 8, after V lost 4 bases and J lost 2 bases. Germline CDR1 is SGHTA and CDR2 is FQGNSA. DNA of the CDR3: TGTGCCAGCAGCTCACGACTAGCGGGAGGGCAGGTCACAGATACGCAGTATTTT. Its protein is CASSSRLAGGQVTDTQYF.

The chain employs TRBV29-1 and TRBJ2-1; 12 positions agree with TRBD2. Germline lookup yields CDR1 SQVTM and CDR2 ANQGSEA. The CDR3 consists of 15 residues. Trimming cost V 6 bases and J 4 bases; bases outside gene matches: 7. The CDR3: CSVLGLAGTYNEQFF. The CDR3 DNA follows: TGCAGCGTCCTAGGACTAGCGGGAACGTACAATGAGCAGTTCTTC.

This clonotype was counted many times. This chain connects TRBV7-8 to TRBJ2-1; a possible D gene is TRBD1 (6 bases). The germline gives CDR1 SGHVS, CDR2 FQNEAQ. This CDR3 has 21 amino acids. V was shortened by 1 base and J by 0 bases, with 25 bases between the two germline ends. CDR3 region: CASSLERGSPIRPSSYNEQFF. CDR3 in DNA: TGTGCCAGCAGCTTAGAAAGGGGGTCTCCTATCCGACCTAGCTCCTACAATGAGCAGTTCTTC.

This clonotype came up a few times. The gene calls are TRBV7-2 and TRBJ2-3; D is ambiguous. This CDR3 is built from 14 residues. With 6 bases removed from V and 2 bases from J, the gap between germline ends came to 12 bases. CDR1 is SGHTA and CDR2 is FQGNSA in the germline V gene. CDR3 in DNA: TGTGCCAGCAGGCGAGGCGGCCCCACAGATACGCAGTATTTT. Encoded protein: CASRRGGPTDTQYF.

This clonotype appeared many times. The V call is TRBV11-2, the J call TRBJ1-2; the D is unclear. CDR3 length: 11 amino acids. CDR1 is SGHAT and CDR2 is FQNNGV in the germline V gene. V lost 2 bases and J lost 8, with 6 bases in between. In DNA form, the CDR3 reads TGTGCCAGCAGCTTAAACATCGGCTACACCTTC. Translation gives CASSLNIGYTF.

The genes are TRBV11-3 and TRBJ1-1; D is ambiguous. CDR1 is SGHNT and CDR2 is YENEEA in the germline V gene. This CDR3 comprises 13 residues. Trimming left V 1 base short and J 5 bases short, with 8 bases between. In DNA, the CDR3 is TGTGCCAGCAGCTTAGTCGAGGAGACTGAAGCTTTCTTT. It encodes CASSLVEETEAFF.

This clonotype was detected ten times or more. The gene calls are TRBV7-2 and TRBJ1-3, with no clear D. CDR1 is SGHTA, CDR2 FQGNSA, per germline. V lost 0 bases and J lost 1, with 10 bases in between. The CDR3 totals 16 residues. This chain's CDR3 is CASSLADGRSGNTIYF. CDR3 bases: TGTGCCAGCAGCTTAGCCGACGGAAGATCTGGAAACACCATATATTTT.